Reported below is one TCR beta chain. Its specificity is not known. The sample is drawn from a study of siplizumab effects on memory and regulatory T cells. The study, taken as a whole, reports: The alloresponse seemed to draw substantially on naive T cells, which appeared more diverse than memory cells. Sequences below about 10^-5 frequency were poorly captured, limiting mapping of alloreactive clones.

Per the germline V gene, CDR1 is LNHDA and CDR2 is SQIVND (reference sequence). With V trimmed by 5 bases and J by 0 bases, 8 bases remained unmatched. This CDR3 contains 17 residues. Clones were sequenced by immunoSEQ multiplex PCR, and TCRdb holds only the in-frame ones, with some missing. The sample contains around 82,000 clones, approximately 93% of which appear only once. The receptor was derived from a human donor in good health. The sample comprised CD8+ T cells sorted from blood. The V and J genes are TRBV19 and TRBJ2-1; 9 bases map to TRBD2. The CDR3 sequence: CASSSNEAGGSYNEQFF. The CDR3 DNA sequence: TGTGCCAGTAGTTCCAATGAAGCGGGGGGCTCCTACAATGAGCAGTTCTTC.